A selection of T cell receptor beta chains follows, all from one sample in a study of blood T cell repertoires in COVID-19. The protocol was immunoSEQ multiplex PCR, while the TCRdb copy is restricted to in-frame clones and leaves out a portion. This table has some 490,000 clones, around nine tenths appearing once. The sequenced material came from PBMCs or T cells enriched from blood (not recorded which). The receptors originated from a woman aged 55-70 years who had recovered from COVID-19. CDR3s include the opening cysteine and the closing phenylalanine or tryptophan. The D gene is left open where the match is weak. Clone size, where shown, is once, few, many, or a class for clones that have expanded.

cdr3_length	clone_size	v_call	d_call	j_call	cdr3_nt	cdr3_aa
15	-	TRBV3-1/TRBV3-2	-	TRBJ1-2	TGTGCCAGCAGCCCCGGAAGGGGCCCGTGGGGAGGCTACACCTTC	CASSPGRGPWGGYTF
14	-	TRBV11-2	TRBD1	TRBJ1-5	TGTGCCAGCAGCCTGACAGGGGCTTATCAGCCCCAGCATTTT	CASSLTGAYQPQHF
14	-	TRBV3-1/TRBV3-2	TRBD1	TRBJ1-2	TGTGCCAGCAGCCAATCACAGGGGAGCTATGGCTACACCTTC	CASSQSQGSYGYTF
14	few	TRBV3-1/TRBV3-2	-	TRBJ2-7	TGTGCCAGCAGCCCAACGGGGTCCTCCTACGAGCAGTACTTC	CASSPTGSSYEQYF
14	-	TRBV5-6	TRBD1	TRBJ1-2	TGTGCCAGCAGCTTTGCGGAGGGGGCGCACGGCTACACCTTC	CASSFAEGAHGYTF
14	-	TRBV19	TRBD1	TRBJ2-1	TGTGCCAGTCGTACAGGGGCGGACTACAATGAGCAGTTCTTC	CASRTGADYNEQFF
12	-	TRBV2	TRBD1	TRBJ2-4	TGTGCCAGCACAGGACAGGAGAACATTCAGTACTTC	CASTGQENIQYF
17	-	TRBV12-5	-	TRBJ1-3	TGTGCTAGTGGTTTACCCTACAGGATGAGCTCTGGAAACACCATATATTTT	CASGLPYRMSSGNTIYF
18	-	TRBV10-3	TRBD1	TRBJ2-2	TGTGCCATCAGGGGACCATTTCCGGGACAGGGGAACACCGGGGAGCTGTTTTTT	CAIRGPFPGQGNTGELFF
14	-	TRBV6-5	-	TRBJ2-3	TGTGCCAGTCTAGCCGACGGGGGCACAGATACGCAGTATTTT	CASLADGGTDTQYF
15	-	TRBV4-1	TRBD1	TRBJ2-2	TGCGCCAGCAGCCCCCACCAGACAGGGTCCGGGGAGCTGTTTTTT	CASSPHQTGSGELFF
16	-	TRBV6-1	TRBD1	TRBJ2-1	TGTGCCAGCAGTGCCCAGGGGACAGGGGTCTACAATGAGCAGTTCTTC	CASSAQGTGVYNEQFF
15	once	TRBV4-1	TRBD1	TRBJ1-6	TGCGCCAGCAGCCATTGGGACAGGGTCGGTTCACCCCTCCACTTT	CASSHWDRVGSPLHF
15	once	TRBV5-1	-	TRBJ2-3	TGCGCCAGCATGGGTCCAGGGGCTTTCACAGATACGCAGTATTTT	CASMGPGAFTDTQYF
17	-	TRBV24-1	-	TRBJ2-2	TGTGCCACCAGTGATTGGCTACAGGGTTCGAACACCGGGGAGCTGTTTTTT	CATSDWLQGSNTGELFF
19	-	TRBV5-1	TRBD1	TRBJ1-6	TGCGCCAGCAGCTCCGGGACAGGGACCGCCGCGAGGAATAATTCACCCCTCCACTTT	CASSSGTGTAARNNSPLHF
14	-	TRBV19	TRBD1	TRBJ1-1	TGTGCCAGCTGTTACAGGGGTGGTAATACTGAAGCTTTCTTT	CASCYRGGNTEAFF
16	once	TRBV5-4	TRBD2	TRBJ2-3	TGTGCCAGCAGCGCGGGGGCCGGGACTAGCATTGATACGCAGTATTTT	CASSAGAGTSIDTQYF
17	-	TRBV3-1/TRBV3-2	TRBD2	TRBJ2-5	TGTGCCAGCAGCCCGGGGCTAGCGGGGGGGCCTCAAGAGACCCAGTACTTC	CASSPGLAGGPQETQYF
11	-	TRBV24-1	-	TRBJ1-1	TGTGCCACCGAAGGGGCCGGTGAAGCTTTCTTT	CATEGAGEAFF